This T cell receptor (beta chain) was observed in a study of molecular identifiers for immune sequencing clone quantification. Points from the study as a whole: Under 1% of molecules in naive cells, but over 99% of effector molecules, belonged to clones above 20 RNA copies. Jurkat TCR RNA spiked in from one cell reportedly remained identifiable amid about a million naive cells.

Library preparation followed earlier protocols using designated TCR primers. TCRdb analysed the PCR reads with MiXCR anew, one entry per CDR3 protein. This sample carries about 320,000 distinct CDR3 sequences, 24% of them seen once, and the ten largest clones take 0.65% to 0.75%. The authors sorted naive CD8 T cells as CD8+CD4-CCR7+CD45RA+. This clonotype occurred many times. The antigen is not known. The V segment lost 5 bases and the J segment 4 bases; nucleotides outside the gene matches: 17. The CDR3 totals 18 residues. Per germline, CDR1 SGHTA and CDR2 FQGNSA. This sequence joins TRBV7-2 and TRBJ2-7; TRBD2 aligns across 10 bases. The specimen sequenced was naive CD8+ T cells from blood, with Jurkat cell RNA spiked in. Sample subset: FACS-sorted CD8+CD4-CCR7+CD45RA+ naive T cells. The sequence came from a human donor in good health. Some libraries in this study had Jurkat cell RNA spiked in. The CDR3 sequence is CASSHGVTGTSVAYEQYF. The DNA for the CDR3 is TGTGCCAGCAGCCATGGGGTGACCGGGACTAGCGTGGCTTACGAGCAGTACTTC.